The clone carrying this T cell receptor beta chain was picked up a small number of times. The antigen is unknown. The PCR had 60 Vbeta and 13 Jbeta primers. The data were produced by immunoSEQ multiplex PCR, yet TCRdb's version contains in-frame clones alone and is incomplete. The table shows about 70,000 clones, with 62% occurring only once. The source of the sample is a study of cytomegalovirus exposure and HLA in healthy donors. Looking at the study overall: There were about 85 million unique TCRs (from HLA-typed donors) in an early data release. Broader study findings: There were under 200 TCR beta chains listed as cytomegalovirus-associated.

The V and J ends lost 1 base and 7 bases respectively, with 16 bases between them. Germline lookup yields CDR1 GTSNPN and CDR2 SVGIG (reference sequence). The CDR3 extends over 15 amino acids. This sequence was found in a man aged 25 to 45 in good health and CMV-seronegative. The sequenced sample consisted of PBMCs. The chain links TRBV30 to TRBJ2-2; D uncertain. CDR3 amino acids: CAWSGLGSGGGELFF. CDR3 in DNA: TGTGCCTGGAGTGGATTGGGCTCAGGTGGCGGGGAGCTGTTTTTT.